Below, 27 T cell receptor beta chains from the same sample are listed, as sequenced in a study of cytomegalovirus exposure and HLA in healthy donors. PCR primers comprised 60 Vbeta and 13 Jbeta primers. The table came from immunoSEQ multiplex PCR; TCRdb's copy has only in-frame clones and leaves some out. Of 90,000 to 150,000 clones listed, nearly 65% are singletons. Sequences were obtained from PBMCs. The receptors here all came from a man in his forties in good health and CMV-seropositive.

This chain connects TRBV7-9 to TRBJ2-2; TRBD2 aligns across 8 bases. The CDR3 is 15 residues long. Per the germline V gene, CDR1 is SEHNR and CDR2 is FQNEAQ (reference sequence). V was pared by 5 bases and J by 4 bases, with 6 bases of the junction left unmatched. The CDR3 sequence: CASSPIGTSTGELFF. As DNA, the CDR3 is TGTGCCAGCAGCCCAATCGGGACTAGCACCGGGGAGCTGTTTTTT.

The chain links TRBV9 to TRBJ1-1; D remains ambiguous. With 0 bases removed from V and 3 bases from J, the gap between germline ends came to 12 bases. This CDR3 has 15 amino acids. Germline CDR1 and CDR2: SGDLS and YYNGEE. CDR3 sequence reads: CASSVEGRTDTEAFF. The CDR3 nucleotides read TGTGCCAGCAGCGTAGAAGGGAGAACGGACACTGAAGCTTTCTTT.

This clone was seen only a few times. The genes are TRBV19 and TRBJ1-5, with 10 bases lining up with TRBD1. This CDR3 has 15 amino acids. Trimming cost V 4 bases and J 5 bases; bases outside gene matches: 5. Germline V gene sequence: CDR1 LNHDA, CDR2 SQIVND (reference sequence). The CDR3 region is CASSRGTGEDQPQHF. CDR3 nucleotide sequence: TGTGCCAGTAGTAGGGGGACAGGGGAGGATCAGCCCCAGCATTTT.

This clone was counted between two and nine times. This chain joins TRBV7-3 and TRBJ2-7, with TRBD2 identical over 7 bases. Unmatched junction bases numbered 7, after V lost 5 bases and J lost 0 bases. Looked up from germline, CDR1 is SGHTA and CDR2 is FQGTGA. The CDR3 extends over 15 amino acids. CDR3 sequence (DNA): TGTGCCAGCAGCCGCAATGGGGGGGGCTCCTACGAGCAGTACTTC. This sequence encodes CASSRNGGGSYEQYF.

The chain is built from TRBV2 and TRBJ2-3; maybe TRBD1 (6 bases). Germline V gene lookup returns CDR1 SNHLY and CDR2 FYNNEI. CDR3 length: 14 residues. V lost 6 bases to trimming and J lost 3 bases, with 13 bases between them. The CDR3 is CASSRMGATDTQYF. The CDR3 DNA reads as TGTGCCAGCAGCCGAATGGGGGCAACAGATACGCAGTATTTT.

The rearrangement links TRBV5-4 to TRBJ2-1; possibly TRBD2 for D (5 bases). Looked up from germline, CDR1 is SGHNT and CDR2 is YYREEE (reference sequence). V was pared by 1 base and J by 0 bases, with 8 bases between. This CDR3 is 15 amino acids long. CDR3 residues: CASSLRGGSYNEQFF. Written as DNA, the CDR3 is TGTGCCAGCAGCTTGCGGGGTGGCTCCTACAATGAGCAGTTCTTC.

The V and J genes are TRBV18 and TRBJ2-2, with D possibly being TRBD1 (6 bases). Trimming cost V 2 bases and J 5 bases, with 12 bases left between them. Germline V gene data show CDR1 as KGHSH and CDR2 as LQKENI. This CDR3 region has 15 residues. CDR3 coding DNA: TGTGCCAGCTCACCAGGGGGCCGGTGGACCGGGGAGCTGTTTTTT. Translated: CASSPGGRWTGELFF.

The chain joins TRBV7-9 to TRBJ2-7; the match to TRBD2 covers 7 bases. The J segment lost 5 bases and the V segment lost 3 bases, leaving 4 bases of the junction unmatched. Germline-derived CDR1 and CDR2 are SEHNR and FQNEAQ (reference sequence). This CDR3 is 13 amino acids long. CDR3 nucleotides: TGTGCCAGCAGCTTGTCGGGGGGAGACGAGCAGTACTTC. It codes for CASSLSGGDEQYF.

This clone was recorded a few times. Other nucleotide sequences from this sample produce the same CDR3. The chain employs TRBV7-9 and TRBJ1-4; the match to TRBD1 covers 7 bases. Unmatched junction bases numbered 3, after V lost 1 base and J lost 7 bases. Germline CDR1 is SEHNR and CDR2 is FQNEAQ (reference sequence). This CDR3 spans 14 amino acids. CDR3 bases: TGTGCCAGCAGCTTAGACAGGGGTGGTGAAAAACTGTTTTTT. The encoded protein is CASSLDRGGEKLFF.

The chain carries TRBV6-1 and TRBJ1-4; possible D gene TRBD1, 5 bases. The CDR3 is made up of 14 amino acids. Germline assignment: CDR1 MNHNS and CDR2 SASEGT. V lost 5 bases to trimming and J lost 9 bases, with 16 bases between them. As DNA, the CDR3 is TGTGCCAGCAGTTCCGGGGGGGTCCGACAAAAACTGTTTTTT. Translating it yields CASSSGGVRQKLFF.

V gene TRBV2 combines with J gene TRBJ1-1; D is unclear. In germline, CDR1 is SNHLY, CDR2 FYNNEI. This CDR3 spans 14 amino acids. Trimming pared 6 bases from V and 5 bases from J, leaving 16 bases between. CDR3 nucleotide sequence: TGTGCCAGCAGCCAGACTTATAGAGGAACTGAAGCTTTCTTT. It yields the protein CASSQTYRGTEAFF.

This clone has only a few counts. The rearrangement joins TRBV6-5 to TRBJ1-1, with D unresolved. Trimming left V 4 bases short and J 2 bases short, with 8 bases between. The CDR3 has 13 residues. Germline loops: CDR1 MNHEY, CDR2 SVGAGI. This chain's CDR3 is CASSLTRNTEAFF. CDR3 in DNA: TGTGCCAGCAGTTTAACGAGAAACACTGAAGCTTTCTTT.

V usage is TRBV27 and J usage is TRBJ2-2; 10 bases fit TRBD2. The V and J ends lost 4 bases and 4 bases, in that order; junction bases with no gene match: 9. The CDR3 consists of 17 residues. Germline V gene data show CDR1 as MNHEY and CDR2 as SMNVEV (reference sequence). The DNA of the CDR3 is TGTGCCAGCAGTTCGGCTAGCGGGAGAGTCTTCACCGGGGAGCTGTTTTTT. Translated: CASSSASGRVFTGELFF.

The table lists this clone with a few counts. Written as DNA, the CDR3 is TGTGCCACCTCAGGGACTAGCGGGGCATACGAGCAGTACTTC. Translation: CATSGTSGAYEQYF. This chain uses TRBV15 with TRBJ2-7; 13 nucleotides agree with TRBD2. The J segment lost 4 bases and the V segment lost 8 bases, leaving 5 bases of the junction unmatched. In germline, CDR1 is LNHNV, CDR2 YYDKDF (reference sequence). The CDR3 loop spans 14 amino acids.

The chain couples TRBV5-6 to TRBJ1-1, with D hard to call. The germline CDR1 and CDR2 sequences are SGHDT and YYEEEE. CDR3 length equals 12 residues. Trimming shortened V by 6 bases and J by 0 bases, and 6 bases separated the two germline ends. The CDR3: CASTLMNTEAFF. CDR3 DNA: TGTGCCAGCACCCTAATGAACACTGAAGCTTTCTTT.

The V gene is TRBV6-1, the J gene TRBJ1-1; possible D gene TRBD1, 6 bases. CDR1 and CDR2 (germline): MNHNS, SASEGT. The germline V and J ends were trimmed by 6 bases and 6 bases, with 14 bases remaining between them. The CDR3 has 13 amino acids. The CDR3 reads CASSWGGSSEAFF. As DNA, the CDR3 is TGTGCCAGCAGCTGGGGGGGCTCCTCTGAAGCTTTCTTT.

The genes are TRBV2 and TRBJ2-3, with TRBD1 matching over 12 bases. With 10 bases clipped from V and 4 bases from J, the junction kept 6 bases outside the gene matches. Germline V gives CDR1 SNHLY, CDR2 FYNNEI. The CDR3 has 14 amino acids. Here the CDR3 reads CATEGQGAADTQYF. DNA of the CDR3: TGTGCCACCGAGGGACAGGGGGCAGCAGATACGCAGTATTTT.

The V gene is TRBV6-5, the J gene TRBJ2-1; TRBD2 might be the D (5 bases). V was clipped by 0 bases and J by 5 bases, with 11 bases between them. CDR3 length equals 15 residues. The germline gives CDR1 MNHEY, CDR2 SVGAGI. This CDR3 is CASSYSSASHNEQFF. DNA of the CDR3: TGTGCCAGCAGTTACTCGAGTGCTAGCCACAATGAGCAGTTCTTC.

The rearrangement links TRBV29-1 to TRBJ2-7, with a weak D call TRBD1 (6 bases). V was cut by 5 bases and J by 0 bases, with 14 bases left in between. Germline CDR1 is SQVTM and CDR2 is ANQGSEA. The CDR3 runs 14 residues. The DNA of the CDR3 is TGCAGCGTTCGTGACAGGCTGAGCTCCTACGAGCAGTACTTC. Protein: CSVRDRLSSYEQYF.

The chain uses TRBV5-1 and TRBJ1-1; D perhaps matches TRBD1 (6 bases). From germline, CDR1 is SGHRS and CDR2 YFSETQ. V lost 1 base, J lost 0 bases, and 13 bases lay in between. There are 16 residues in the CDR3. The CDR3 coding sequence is TGCGCCAGCAGCTTGAACCCTCAGGGGATGAACACTGAAGCTTTCTTT. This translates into CASSLNPQGMNTEAFF.

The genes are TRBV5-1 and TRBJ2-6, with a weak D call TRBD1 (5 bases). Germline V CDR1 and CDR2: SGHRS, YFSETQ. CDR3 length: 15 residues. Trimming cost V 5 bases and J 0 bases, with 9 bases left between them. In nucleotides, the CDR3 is TGCGCCAGCAGTCATACAGGCTCTGGGGCCAACGTCCTGACTTTC. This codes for CASSHTGSGANVLTF.

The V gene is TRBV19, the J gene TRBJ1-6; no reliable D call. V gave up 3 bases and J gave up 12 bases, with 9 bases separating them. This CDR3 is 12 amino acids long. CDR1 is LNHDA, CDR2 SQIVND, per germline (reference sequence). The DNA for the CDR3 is TGTGCCAGTAGTATCGCGGGTTTACCCCTCCACTTT. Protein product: CASSIAGLPLHF.

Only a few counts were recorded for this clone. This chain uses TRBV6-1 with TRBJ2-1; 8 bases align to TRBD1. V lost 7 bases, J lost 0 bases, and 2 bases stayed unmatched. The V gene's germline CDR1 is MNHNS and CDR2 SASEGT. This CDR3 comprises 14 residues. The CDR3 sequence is CASTDRGSYNEQFF. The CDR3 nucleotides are TGTGCCAGCACTGACAGGGGCTCCTACAATGAGCAGTTCTTC.

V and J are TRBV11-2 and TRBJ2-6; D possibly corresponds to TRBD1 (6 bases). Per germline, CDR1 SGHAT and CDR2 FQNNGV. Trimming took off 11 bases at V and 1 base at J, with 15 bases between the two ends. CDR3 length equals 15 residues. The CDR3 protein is CADGSRGSGANVLTF. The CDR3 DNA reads TGTGCCGACGGATCGAGGGGGTCTGGGGCCAACGTCCTGACTTTC.

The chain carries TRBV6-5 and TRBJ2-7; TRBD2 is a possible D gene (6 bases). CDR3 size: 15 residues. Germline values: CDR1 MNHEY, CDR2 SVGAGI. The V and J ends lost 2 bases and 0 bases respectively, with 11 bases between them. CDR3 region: CASSYGFGGSYEQYF. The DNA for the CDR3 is TGTGCCAGCAGTTACGGGTTCGGGGGCTCCTACGAGCAGTACTTC.

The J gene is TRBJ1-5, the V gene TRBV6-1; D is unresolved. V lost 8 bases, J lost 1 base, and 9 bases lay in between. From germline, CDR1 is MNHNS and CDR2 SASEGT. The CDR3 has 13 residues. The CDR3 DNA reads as TGTGCCAGCGCGGATCTCAGCAATCAGCCCCAGCATTTT. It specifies CASADLSNQPQHF.

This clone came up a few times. The CDR3 protein is CASSLYAAGTGELFF. In nucleotides, the CDR3 is TGTGCCAGCAGCTTGTACGCGGCAGGGACCGGGGAGCTGTTTTTT. This sequence joins TRBV5-4 and TRBJ2-2, with D perhaps matching TRBD1 (5 bases). Looked up from germline, CDR1 is SGHNT and CDR2 is YYREEE (reference sequence). Trimming shortened V by 1 base and J by 5 bases, and 12 bases separated the two germline ends. The CDR3 is 15 residues long.